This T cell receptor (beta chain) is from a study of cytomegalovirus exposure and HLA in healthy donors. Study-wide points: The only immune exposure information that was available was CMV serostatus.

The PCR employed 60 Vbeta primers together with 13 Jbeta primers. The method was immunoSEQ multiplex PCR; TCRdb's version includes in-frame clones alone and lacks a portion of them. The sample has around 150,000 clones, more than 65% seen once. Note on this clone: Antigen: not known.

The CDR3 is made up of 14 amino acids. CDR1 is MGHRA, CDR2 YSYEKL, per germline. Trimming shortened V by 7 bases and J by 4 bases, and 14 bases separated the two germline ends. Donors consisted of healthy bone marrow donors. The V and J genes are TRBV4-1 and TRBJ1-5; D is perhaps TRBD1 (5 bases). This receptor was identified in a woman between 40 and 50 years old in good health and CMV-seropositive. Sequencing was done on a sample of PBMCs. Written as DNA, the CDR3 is TGCGCCAGCACCCTGGACATCTCGAATCAGCCCCAGCATTTT. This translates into CASTLDISNQPQHF.